This TCR beta chain appears in the sequencing data of a study of T cell repertoires in cytomegalovirus infection. Turning to the study itself: A matching HLA type, together with CMV infection, was signaled by public TCR beta signatures.

A single record per CDR3 protein comes from TCRdb applying MiXCR to the reads. The table includes 250,000 to 300,000 distinct CDR3 sequences, about 25% detected once. Germline V gene sequence: CDR1 SGHVS, CDR2 FNYEAQ. The CDR3 runs to 17 residues. Trimming stripped 3 bases from V and 0 bases from J, with 15 bases between. This clonotype was picked up many times. Its antigen is currently unknown. Study-level results: The study found HLA-C-restricted CMV-specific TCR beta clonotypes dominating the ex vivo response. The cumulative frequency of public TCR beta families distinguished individuals who carried CMV together with the relevant HLA.

The TCR sequence derives from a human donor in good health (CMV status not recorded). Some clones in this sample may be carry-over from other donors' samples. The chain uses TRBV7-6 and TRBJ1-3; maybe TRBD1 (6 bases). Sequenced: PBMCs. CDR3: CASSLVVDSNSGNTIYF. The CDR3 DNA is TGTGCCAGCAGCTTGGTTGTGGACAGTAACTCTGGAAACACCATATATTTT.